What follows describes a single T cell receptor (beta chain). The record originates from a study of blood T cell repertoires in COVID-19. Overall study context: The samples span acute and convalescent COVID-19 from the United States, Italy and Spain.

This CDR3 comprises 15 residues. V shed 7 bases and J shed 0 bases, with 13 bases lying between them. The germline V gene has CDR1 MNHEY and CDR2 SVGAGI. Sequencing was performed with immunoSEQ multiplex PCR; in TCRdb, only in-frame clones are kept and a portion is missing. The table shows some 15,000 clones, with about 86% occurring only once. Sequences were obtained from peripheral blood. The receptor's source is a human donor in a cohort sampled during active COVID-19. The rearrangement links TRBV6-5 to TRBJ1-5; D unresolved. CDR3 in DNA: TGTGCCAGCAAGGAGGGAGGAAATAGCAATCAGCCCCAGCATTTT. Amino acids: CASKEGGNSNQPQHF.